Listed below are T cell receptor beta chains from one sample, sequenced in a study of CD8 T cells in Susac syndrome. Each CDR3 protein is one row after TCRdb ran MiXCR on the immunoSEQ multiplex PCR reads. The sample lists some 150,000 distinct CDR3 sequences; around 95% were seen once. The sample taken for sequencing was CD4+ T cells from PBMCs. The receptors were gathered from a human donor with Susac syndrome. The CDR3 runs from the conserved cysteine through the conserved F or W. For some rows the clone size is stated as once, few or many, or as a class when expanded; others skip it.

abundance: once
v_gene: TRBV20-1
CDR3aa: CSARDVAGDSNQPQHF

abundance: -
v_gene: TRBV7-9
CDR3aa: CASSRRDIGYEQYF

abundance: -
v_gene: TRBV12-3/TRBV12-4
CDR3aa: CASSPPTRGYTF

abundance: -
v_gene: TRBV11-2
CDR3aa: CASSLVPSGGPGETQYF

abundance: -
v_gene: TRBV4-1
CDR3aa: CASSQELNEQYF

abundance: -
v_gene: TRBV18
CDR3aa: CASSPLGPNTEAFF

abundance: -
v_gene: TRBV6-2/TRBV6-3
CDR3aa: CASSPPGTLYGYTF

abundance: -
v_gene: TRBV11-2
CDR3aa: CASSRGTRGHVEQFF

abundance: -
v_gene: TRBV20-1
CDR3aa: CSANRASYEQYF

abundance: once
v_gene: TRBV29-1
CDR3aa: CSVQPGQPTEQFF

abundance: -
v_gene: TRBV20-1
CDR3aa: CSARPSGPLNEQFF

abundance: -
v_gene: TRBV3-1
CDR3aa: CASSQDRADREHGYTF

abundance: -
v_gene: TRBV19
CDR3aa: CASSRGLAEAFF

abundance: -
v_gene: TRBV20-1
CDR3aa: CSAPPGTANYGYTF

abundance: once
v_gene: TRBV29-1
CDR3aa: CSVEPAIYGYTF

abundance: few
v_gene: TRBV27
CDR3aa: CASSPTRNEQFF

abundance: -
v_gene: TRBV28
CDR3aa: CASKLGGLGGTQYF

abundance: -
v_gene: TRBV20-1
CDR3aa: CSARRTGTDTQYF

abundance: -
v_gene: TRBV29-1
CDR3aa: CSATGLGEKLFF

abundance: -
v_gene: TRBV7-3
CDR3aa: CASSLRLAGGTDTQYF

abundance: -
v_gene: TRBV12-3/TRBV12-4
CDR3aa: CASSLSPNEQFF

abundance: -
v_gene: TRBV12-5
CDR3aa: CASGLVQGGGPSYNEQFF

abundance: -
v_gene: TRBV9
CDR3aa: CASSVAAGGSGNTIYF

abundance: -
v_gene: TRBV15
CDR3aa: CATSRGGTQNQPQHF

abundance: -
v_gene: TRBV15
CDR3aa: CATSLRTSGLKNIQYF

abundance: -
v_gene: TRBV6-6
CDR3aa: CASSYSIQGYNEQFF

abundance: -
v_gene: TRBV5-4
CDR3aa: CASSPREGFDSGYTF

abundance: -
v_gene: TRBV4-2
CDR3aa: CASSQQSGGEETQYF